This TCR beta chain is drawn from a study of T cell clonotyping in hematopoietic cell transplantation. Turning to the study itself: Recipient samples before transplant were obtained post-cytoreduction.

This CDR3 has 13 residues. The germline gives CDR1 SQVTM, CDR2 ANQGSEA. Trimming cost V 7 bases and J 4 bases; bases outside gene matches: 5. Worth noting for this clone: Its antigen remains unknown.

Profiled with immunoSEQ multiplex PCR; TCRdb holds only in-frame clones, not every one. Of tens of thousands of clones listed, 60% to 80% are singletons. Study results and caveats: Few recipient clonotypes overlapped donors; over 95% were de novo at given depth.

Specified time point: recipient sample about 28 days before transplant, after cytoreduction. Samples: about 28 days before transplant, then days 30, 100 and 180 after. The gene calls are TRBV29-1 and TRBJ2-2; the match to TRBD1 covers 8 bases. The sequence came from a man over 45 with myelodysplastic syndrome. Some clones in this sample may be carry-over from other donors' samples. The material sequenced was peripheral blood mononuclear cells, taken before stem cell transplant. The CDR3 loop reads CSAGTGGTGELFF. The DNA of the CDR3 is TGCAGCGCTGGGACAGGCGGCACCGGGGAGCTGTTTTTT.